This T cell receptor (beta chain) was captured in a study of blood T cell repertoires in COVID-19. At the level of the study: COVID-19 samples collected from the United States, Italy and Spain covered acute and convalescent phases. PBMCs, B-cell-depleted T cells, or T cells were the source of the cDNA or gDNA that made up the material.

Germline CDR1 reads MDHEN; CDR2 reads SYDVKM. V shed 7 bases and J 8 bases; nucleotides not matched to a gene: 11. The CDR3 has 14 amino acids. As handled by the study authors: The assay estimated nucleated cells by amplifying reference gene primers. Assay used: immunoSEQ multiplex PCR; TCRdb lists only in-frame clones, some missing. The DNA was the basis for D and trimming; V, J and clone size are from that table. The sample has 95,000 to 150,000 clones; about three quarters are singletons. Sequencing was carried out using peripheral blood. This chain uses TRBV28 with TRBJ2-1, with 7 positions matching TRBD1. This clonotype was sampled from a human donor with acute or convalescent COVID-19. The donor label of this sample is uncertain. The CDR3 DNA reads as TGTGCCAGCACGCTACCGACAGGGAAGGATGAGCAGTTCTTC. Its protein product is CASTLPTGKDEQFF.